This T cell receptor beta chain was sequenced in a study of T cells in Graves' hyperthyroidism and ophthalmopathy. Points on this clonotype: Its antigen is not known.

Overall study findings and caveats: The authors' 13 V-J model separated ophthalmopathy from stable hyperthyroidism.

The source material, RNA transcripts, was used to amplify TCR beta CDR3 regions. TCR CDR3 underwent first-round RT-PCR with the HTBI primer set. TCRdb passed the multiplex PCR reads through MiXCR, listing each CDR3 protein once. The table lists fewer than 500,000 distinct CDR3 sequences, 13% to 15% of them singletons. With 4 bases removed from V and 2 bases from J, the gap between germline ends came to 10 bases. CDR1 and CDR2 from the germline V gene are SGDLS and YYNGEE. CDR3 length: 13 amino acids. What was sequenced was blood. The rearrangement uses TRBV9 and TRBJ2-7, with unresolved D. This receptor was taken from a woman in her 30s with Graves' ophthalmopathy. The CDR3, as DNA: TGTGCCAGCAGCCAAGATTTCCCCTACGAGCAGTACTTC. This encodes CASSQDFPYEQYF.